This T cell receptor (beta chain) was retrieved from a study of shared clonotypes between healthy human individuals. Study-wide findings and caveats: In the sorted subsets, rarefaction showed sequencing was incomplete despite large depth. In having few donors, the study represented limited genetic and exposure-history diversity.

Genomic DNA per cell subset filled all wells of several immunoSEQ plates. The repertoire was sequenced with immunoSEQ multiplex PCR; TCRdb's copy has only in-frame clones and lacks some. The sample includes some 630,000 clones, around 72% of them seen just once. The germline CDR1 and CDR2 sequences are MNHEY and SMNVEV (reference sequence). With 6 bases removed from V and 8 bases from J, the gap between germline ends came to 16 bases. The CDR3 covers 13 residues. Concerning this clone: Its antigen is as yet unknown.

The sequence derives from a woman under 40 in good health. Sequenced input: memory CD4+ T cells sorted from blood. Subset described: CD45RA-negative fraction. The V call is TRBV27, the J call TRBJ1-2; the D gene is possibly TRBD1 (5 bases). The CDR3: CASSRAGDGGYTF. As DNA, the CDR3 is TGTGCCAGCAGCCGAGCGGGGGACGGGGGCTACACCTTC.